A selection of T cell receptor beta chains follows, all from one sample in a study of blood T cell repertoires in COVID-19. Profiling relied on immunoSEQ multiplex PCR, and the TCRdb table lists in-frame clones only, not all of them. This sample yields 95,000 to 110,000 clones, of which around 82% are seen a single time; about an eighth belongs to the top ten. The sequenced sample consisted of peripheral blood. The receptors originated from a human donor in a cohort sampled during active or convalescent COVID-19. The CDR3 runs from the conserved cysteine through the conserved F or W. A D gene is named only where the DNA matches it firmly. For some rows the clone size is stated as once, few or many, or as a class when expanded; others skip it.

d_call clone_size j_call v_call cdr3_nt cdr3_aa
NA NA TRBJ1-4 TRBV7-8 TGTGCCAGCAGCCAGGACAGTGAAAAACTGTTTTTT CASSQDSEKLFF
NA NA TRBJ1-1 TRBV9 TGTGCCAGCAGCCCGTACCCCGGCCGCGACAGGCTCCTCACTGAAGCTTTCTTT CASSPYPGRDRLLTEAFF
NA NA TRBJ2-1 TRBV5-1 TGCGCCAGCAATTCGGGGATTTCCTACAATGAGCAGTTCTTC CASNSGISYNEQFF
TRBD1 NA TRBJ1-1 TRBV19 TGTGCCAGTAGAGACAGGGGGCTAGACACTGAAGCTTTCTTT CASRDRGLDTEAFF
NA NA TRBJ1-4 TRBV9 TGTGCCAGCAGCGCGACAGGAGGAAACGAAAAACTGTTTTTT CASSATGGNEKLFF
NA few TRBJ1-5 TRBV18 TGTGCCAGCTCAGGGGGCAGGGGTGAAAGCAATCAGCCCCAGCATTTT CASSGGRGESNQPQHF
NA NA TRBJ1-5 TRBV10-2 TGCGCCAGCAGTGAGTCGAGAGGGGGTAGGGGGAGGGTTCAGCCCCAGCATTTT CASSESRGGRGRVQPQHF
NA NA TRBJ1-5 TRBV4-1 TGCGCCAGCAGCCAAGTGAGCCAGGGGTTTCAGCCCCAGCATTTT CASSQVSQGFQPQHF
NA few TRBJ2-5 TRBV10-3 TGTGCCATCAGCCGGACAGCTCAAGAGACCCAGTACTTC CAISRTAQETQYF
NA NA TRBJ1-3 TRBV11-2 TGTGCCAGCAGCTTAACAGGCGACAGGTCTGGAAACACCATATATTTT CASSLTGDRSGNTIYF
NA NA TRBJ2-3 TRBV19 TGTGCCAGTAGTATAGGGGCAGGACAGAGCACAGATACGCAGTATTTT CASSIGAGQSTDTQYF
TRBD2 NA TRBJ2-3 TRBV11-2 TGTGCCAGCAGCTTAGGGAGTGCGCGGGGGGGTAGGGATACGCAGTATTTT CASSLGSARGGRDTQYF
TRBD1 once TRBJ1-2 TRBV5-4 TGTGCCAGCAGTGTTGGACAGGCTAACTATGGCTACACCTTC CASSVGQANYGYTF
NA NA TRBJ1-1 TRBV5-6 TGTGCCAGCAGCTTCCCAGGGTTGAGGACTGAAGCTTTCTTT CASSFPGLRTEAFF
NA NA TRBJ1-5 TRBV19 TGTGCCAGTAGTAACCAGGGGCACAATCAGCCCCAGCATTTT CASSNQGHNQPQHF
TRBD2 NA TRBJ2-3 TRBV5-4 TGTGCCAGCAGCTTGGCTGGGACCGGGGGGGCAGATACGCAGTATTTT CASSLAGTGGADTQYF
TRBD2 NA TRBJ2-7 TRBV14 TGTGCCAGCAGCCCTCGGGGGGGAAACCCTCCCGAGCAGTACTTC CASSPRGGNPPEQYF
NA NA TRBJ1-3 TRBV12-3/TRBV12-4 TGTGCCAGCTGGTTCGGCTCTGGAAACACCATATATTTT CASWFGSGNTIYF
TRBD1 NA TRBJ1-2 TRBV24-1 TGTGCCACCAGTGATTTAGGGACAGGGGGCGGCTACACCTTC CATSDLGTGGGYTF
NA NA TRBJ2-2 TRBV6-1 TGTGCCAGCAGTGAAGCCATCAACACCGGGGAGCTGTTTTTT CASSEAINTGELFF
TRBD1 NA TRBJ2-7 TRBV10-3 TGTGCCATCGGACAGGACTACGAGCAGTACTTC CAIGQDYEQYF
TRBD1 NA TRBJ1-3 TRBV5-6 TGTGCCAGCAGAAGGGACAGAGGCTACACCATATATTTT CASRRDRGYTIYF
TRBD1 NA TRBJ1-5 TRBV7-8 TGTGCCAGCAGCTGGACAGGATCGGGTAATCAGCCCCAGCATTTT CASSWTGSGNQPQHF
TRBD1 NA TRBJ2-6 TRBV18 TGTGCCAGCTCACCTACAGGGGTCGCTGGGGCCAACGTCCTGACTTTC CASSPTGVAGANVLTF
NA once TRBJ1-4 TRBV4-1 TGCGCCAGCAGCCCAGGAGACAGGACTAATGAAAAACTGTTTTTT CASSPGDRTNEKLFF
NA NA TRBJ2-7 TRBV18 TGTGCCAGCTCCGCGGGACAGTCCTACGAGCAGTACTTC CASSAGQSYEQYF
TRBD2 NA TRBJ2-2 TRBV7-3 TGTGCCAGCAGCACCAGGGGACTAGCGGGGGGCACGCCGGTCGGGGAGCTGTTTTTT CASSTRGLAGGTPVGELFF
NA NA TRBJ2-1 TRBV12-3/TRBV12-4 TGTGCCAGCAAGGAGGGGGCCTCGCAGTTCTTC CASKEGASQFF
TRBD2 NA TRBJ2-3 TRBV10-3 TGTGCCATCAGATCGACTAGCGGGAGCACAGATACGCAGTATTTT CAIRSTSGSTDTQYF
NA NA TRBJ1-1 TRBV11-2 TGTGCCAGCAGCTTACTCCTGGGGAGAGGCACTGAAGCTTTCTTT CASSLLLGRGTEAFF
NA NA TRBJ1-4 TRBV6-6 TGTGCCAGCAGTTACTCGGGCGAAAAACTGTTTTTT CASSYSGEKLFF
TRBD1 NA TRBJ2-5 TRBV3-1/TRBV3-2 TGTGCCAGCAGCCAAGTCCCCGGGACAGGGGGCCCAGAGACCCAGTACTTC CASSQVPGTGGPETQYF
NA NA TRBJ2-7 TRBV6-2/TRBV6-3 TGTGCCAGCAGTGGCAGCTCCTACGAGCAGTACTTC CASSGSSYEQYF
NA NA TRBJ1-3 TRBV9 TGTGCCAGCAGCGTTGGGGGCACCGACGGGGGAAACACCATATATTTT CASSVGGTDGGNTIYF
NA NA TRBJ1-2 TRBV3-1/TRBV3-2 TGTGCCAGCAGCCAAGGCGCAGGGGTCGACTATGGCTACACCTTC CASSQGAGVDYGYTF
NA NA TRBJ1-6 TRBV25-1 TGTGCCAGCAGTGTTTACAGGGATTCACCCCTCCACTTT CASSVYRDSPLHF
TRBD2 NA TRBJ2-5 TRBV7-2 TGTGCCAGCAGCTTAACTAGCGGGGGGGTCCAAGAGACCCAGTACTTC CASSLTSGGVQETQYF